The 17 T cell receptor beta chains listed next were all sequenced from one sample in a study of memory CD4+ T cells and cytomegalovirus serostatus. This table comes from immunoSEQ multiplex PCR, and its TCRdb copy is limited to in-frame clones, with some not included. Counted here are under 70,000 clones, roughly 77% occurring once; the ten biggest clones make up 1.1%. The sort gate was single viable CD3+CD4+CD8-CD45RO+ cells for memory CD4+ T cells. Sequencing input: memory CD4+ T cells from blood. These TCRs come from an adult in good health and CMV-seronegative.

This CDR3 is CASSTQTGAVDTQYF. The CDR3 DNA reads as TGTGCCAGCAGCACCCAGACAGGGGCCGTGGATACGCAGTATTTT. The rearrangement links TRBV21-1 to TRBJ2-3; the table gives TRBD1 as D, unverified against the DNA. TRBV21-1 is listed as a pseudogene. This CDR3 spans 15 amino acids.

V usage is TRBV2 and J usage is TRBJ2-2; 9 bases line up with TRBD2. The CDR3 sequence is 15 residues long. Germline CDR1 SNHLY, CDR2 FYNNEI. Trimming cost V 3 bases and J 7 bases; bases outside gene matches: 6. CDR3 nucleotides: TGTGCCAGCAGTGAGGCGGGAGGGCCTAACGGGGAGCTGTTTTTT. Amino acids: CASSEAGGPNGELFF.

The chain has TRBV6-1 and TRBJ1-5; the D is unclear. Germline V CDR1 and CDR2: MNHNS, SASEGT. The CDR3 is 15 amino acids. V was pared by 5 bases and J by 0 bases, with 11 bases between. This CDR3 is CASSPTGYSNQPQHF. The CDR3 bases are TGTGCCAGCAGTCCGACGGGCTATAGCAATCAGCCCCAGCATTTT.

This chain links TRBV28 with TRBJ2-7, with D unclear. The germline V and J ends were trimmed by 7 bases and 2 bases, with 9 bases remaining between them. Germline V gives CDR1 MDHEN, CDR2 SYDVKM. This CDR3 has 12 amino acids. CDR3 residues: CASTEATYEQYF. As DNA, the CDR3 is TGTGCCAGCACGGAAGCCACCTACGAGCAGTACTTC.

The rearrangement uses TRBV2 and TRBJ1-4, with D uncertain. Trimming took off 6 bases at V and 4 bases at J, with 9 bases between the two ends. CDR3 length equals 13 residues. CDR1 and CDR2 from the germline V gene are SNHLY and FYNNEI. The CDR3, as DNA: TGTGCCAGCAGCCGGGTCGGTAATGAAAAACTGTTTTTT. Protein: CASSRVGNEKLFF.

The genes are TRBV30 and TRBJ2-2; D call uncertain. CDR1 and CDR2 (germline): GTSNPN, SVGIG (reference sequence). The CDR3 contains 12 residues. V shed 5 bases and J shed 4 bases, with 8 bases lying between them. The CDR3 DNA follows: TGTGCCTGGGCGGACCTCACCGGGGAGCTGTTTTTT. It is translated as CAWADLTGELFF. Variable domain in full (rest from reference TRBV30 and TRBJ2-2): SQTIHQWPATLVQPVGSPLSLECTVEGTSNPNLYWYRQAAGRGLQLLFYSVGIGQISSEVPQNLSASRPQDRQFILSSKKLLLSDSGFYLCAWADLTGELFFGEGSRLTVL.

The V and J genes are TRBV7-2 and TRBJ2-7; 7 bases fit TRBD1. Per germline, CDR1 SGHTA and CDR2 FQGNSA. The V and J ends lost 3 bases and 0 bases, in that order; junction bases with no gene match: 8. The CDR3 is 16 amino acids. The CDR3 DNA reads as TGTGCCAGCAGCTTTTTTCCAGGGGGAAGCTCCTACGAGCAGTACTTC. Translated: CASSFFPGGSSYEQYF.

The chain uses TRBV27 and TRBJ2-3; TRBD2 aligns across 7 bases. The CDR3 is 16 amino acids. Trimming at V came to 6 bases and at J to 5 bases, leaving 14 bases not matched to a gene. Per germline, CDR1 MNHEY and CDR2 SMNVEV (reference sequence). CDR3 nucleotide sequence: TGTGCCAGCAGCCGCCGCGCCGATACTAGCGTAGATACGCAGTATTTT. This encodes CASSRRADTSVDTQYF.

The chain is built from TRBV7-2 and TRBJ2-7, with 7 bases fitting TRBD2. CDR3 length equals 14 residues. V was clipped by 8 bases and J by 5 bases; unmatched bases: 12. Germline assignment: CDR1 SGHTA and CDR2 FQGNSA. In DNA form, the CDR3 reads TGTGCCAGCGGAGTTAGAACTAGCGCCAACGAGCAGTACTTC. It translates to CASGVRTSANEQYF.

The chain recombines TRBV6-6 with TRBJ1-1; 8 bases agree with TRBD1. Germline-derived CDR1 and CDR2 are MNHNY and SVGAGI (reference sequence). CDR3 length: 15 residues. V trimming: 4 bases; J trimming: 0 bases; junction bases outside the gene matches: 4. CDR3 coding DNA: TGTGCCAGCAGTTTCGGCAGGGGGCTGAACACTGAAGCTTTCTTT. This encodes CASSFGRGLNTEAFF.

A few counts support this clone. This chain uses TRBV6-5 with TRBJ1-1; D is ambiguous. This CDR3 comprises 13 residues. Germline loops: CDR1 MNHEY, CDR2 SVGAGI. The V gene lost 5 bases and the J gene lost 6 bases, with 13 bases spanning the gap. The CDR3 DNA reads as TGTGCCAGCAGTCACCACTCAAAGGCTGAAGCTTTCTTT. This sequence encodes CASSHHSKAEAFF.

The chain joins TRBV9 to TRBJ1-5; D may be TRBD1 (5 bases). The CDR3 is 14 residues long. Trimming pared 3 bases from V and 5 bases from J, leaving 12 bases between. Germline CDR1 and CDR2: SGDLS and YYNGEE. DNA for the CDR3: TGTGCCAGCAGCGGAGGGGCCGTGGATCAGCCCCAGCATTTT. Translating it yields CASSGGAVDQPQHF.

The chain employs TRBV9 and TRBJ2-2; no reliable D call. The CDR3 is 16 residues long. The V end lost 0 bases, the J end lost 6 bases, and 15 bases lay between the germline ends. The germline gives CDR1 SGDLS, CDR2 YYNGEE. CDR3: CASSVVSGSLAGELFF. The CDR3 DNA sequence: TGTGCCAGCAGCGTAGTTTCAGGTAGCCTCGCCGGGGAGCTGTTTTTT.

The rearrangement joins TRBV7-3 to TRBJ2-1; no reliable D call. This CDR3 has 15 amino acids. Germline-derived CDR1 and CDR2 are SGHTA and FQGTGA. Trimming shortened V by 3 bases and J by 2 bases, and 11 bases separated the two germline ends. CDR3 sequence (DNA): TGTGCCAGCAGCTTGGGAAATTTGCCCTACAATGAGCAGTTCTTC. The encoded protein is CASSLGNLPYNEQFF. Full variable domain (remainder filled in from reference TRBV7-3 and TRBJ2-1): GAGVSQTPSNKVTEKGKYVELRCDPISGHTALYWYRQSLGQGPEFLIYFQGTGAADDSGLPNDRFFAVRPEGSVSTLKIQRTERGDSAVYLCASSLGNLPYNEQFFGPGTRLTVL.

This clone was detected only a few times. The V call is TRBV28, the J call TRBJ2-7, with D hard to call. With 5 bases removed from V and 6 bases from J, the gap between germline ends came to 11 bases. CDR3 length equals 12 residues. Looked up from germline, CDR1 is MDHEN and CDR2 is SYDVKM. The CDR3 is CASSPELGEQYF. The CDR3, as DNA: TGTGCCAGCAGTCCAGAATTAGGCGAGCAGTACTTC.

This clone appeared a single time. V usage is TRBV11-3 and J usage is TRBJ2-3; 7 nucleotides agree with TRBD1. After removal of 3 bases from V and 3 bases from J, the junction contained 0 bases not matched to a gene. Germline CDR1 SGHNT, CDR2 YENEEA. The CDR3 has 13 residues. The CDR3, as DNA: TGTGCCAGCAGCTTCAGGGGGACAGATACGCAGTATTTT. Its translation: CASSFRGTDTQYF.

The CDR3 DNA reads as TGTGCCAGCAGTTTCTTCCAGGGGGGAGGCTACACCTTC. Amino acids: CASSFFQGGGYTF. This chain connects TRBV28 to TRBJ1-2; 7 bases map to TRBD1. This CDR3 contains 13 residues. Germline V CDR1 and CDR2: MDHEN, SYDVKM. V shed 3 bases, J shed 8 bases, and the junction held 6 bases outside the gene matches.